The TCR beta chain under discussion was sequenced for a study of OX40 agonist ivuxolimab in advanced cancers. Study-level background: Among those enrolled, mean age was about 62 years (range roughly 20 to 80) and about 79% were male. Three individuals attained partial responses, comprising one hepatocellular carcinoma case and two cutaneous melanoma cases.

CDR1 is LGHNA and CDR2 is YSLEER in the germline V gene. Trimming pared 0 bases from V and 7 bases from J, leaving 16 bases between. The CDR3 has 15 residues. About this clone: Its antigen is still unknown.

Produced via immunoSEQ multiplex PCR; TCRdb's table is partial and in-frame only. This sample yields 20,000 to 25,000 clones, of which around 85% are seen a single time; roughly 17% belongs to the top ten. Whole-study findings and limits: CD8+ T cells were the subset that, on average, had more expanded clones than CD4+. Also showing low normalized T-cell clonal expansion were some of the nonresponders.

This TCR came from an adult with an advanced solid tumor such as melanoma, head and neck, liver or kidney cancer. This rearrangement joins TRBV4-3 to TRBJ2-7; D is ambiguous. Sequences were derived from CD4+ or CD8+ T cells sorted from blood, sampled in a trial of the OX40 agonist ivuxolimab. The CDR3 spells CASSQEISRAREQYF. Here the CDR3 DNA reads TGCGCCAGCAGCCAAGAGATCTCTAGGGCGCGGGAGCAGTACTTC.